This T cell receptor (beta chain) was sequenced for a study of blood T cell repertoires in COVID-19. Turning to the study itself: T cells, B-cell-depleted T cells, or PBMCs supplied cDNA or gDNA.

Sequenced by immunoSEQ multiplex PCR; TCRdb stores in-frame clones only, minus some. The data show around 300,000 clones, roughly 88% seen once. The CDR3 loop spans 17 amino acids. V lost 8 bases and J 1 base, leaving 23 bases between the germline ends. Germline CDR1 is MNHEY and CDR2 is SMNVEV (reference sequence). Across about two dozen US areas, participants ranged in age from about 18 to 100 years. The chain joins TRBV27 to TRBJ1-1; TRBD1 might be the D (5 bases). Input material: PBMCs or T cells enriched from blood (not recorded which). This clonotype was obtained from a man younger than 40 who had recovered from COVID-19. CDR3 in amino acids: CASPGGVGGMGNTEAFF. CDR3 DNA: TGTGCCAGCCCCGGGGGGGTGGGGGGAATGGGGAACACTGAAGCTTTCTTT.